This TCR beta chain is drawn from a study of T cells in Graves' hyperthyroidism and ophthalmopathy. Regarding the study as a whole: Blood also showed most of the thyroid clonotypes that were expanded above 0.001.

Amplification yielded TCR beta CDR3 regions, with RNA transcripts as the source. Using the HTBI primer set, a first-round RT-PCR was run on the TCR CDR3. TCRdb passed the multiplex PCR reads through MiXCR, listing each CDR3 protein once. Here the sample spans about 520,000 distinct CDR3 sequences, around 24% being singletons. Worth noting for this clonotype: Its specificity is unknown.

Trimming took 1 base from V and 5 from J; bases not matched to a gene: 16. The CDR3 has 18 residues. The chain couples TRBV12-3 or TRBV12-4 to TRBJ1-1; TRBD1 matches 7 bases. The receptor's source is a woman in her 30s with Graves' ophthalmopathy. The specimen was blood. The CDR3: CASSLGSGTEHMGTEAFF. The DNA of the CDR3 is TGTGCCAGCAGTTTAGGATCCGGGACAGAACACATGGGGACTGAAGCTTTCTTT.